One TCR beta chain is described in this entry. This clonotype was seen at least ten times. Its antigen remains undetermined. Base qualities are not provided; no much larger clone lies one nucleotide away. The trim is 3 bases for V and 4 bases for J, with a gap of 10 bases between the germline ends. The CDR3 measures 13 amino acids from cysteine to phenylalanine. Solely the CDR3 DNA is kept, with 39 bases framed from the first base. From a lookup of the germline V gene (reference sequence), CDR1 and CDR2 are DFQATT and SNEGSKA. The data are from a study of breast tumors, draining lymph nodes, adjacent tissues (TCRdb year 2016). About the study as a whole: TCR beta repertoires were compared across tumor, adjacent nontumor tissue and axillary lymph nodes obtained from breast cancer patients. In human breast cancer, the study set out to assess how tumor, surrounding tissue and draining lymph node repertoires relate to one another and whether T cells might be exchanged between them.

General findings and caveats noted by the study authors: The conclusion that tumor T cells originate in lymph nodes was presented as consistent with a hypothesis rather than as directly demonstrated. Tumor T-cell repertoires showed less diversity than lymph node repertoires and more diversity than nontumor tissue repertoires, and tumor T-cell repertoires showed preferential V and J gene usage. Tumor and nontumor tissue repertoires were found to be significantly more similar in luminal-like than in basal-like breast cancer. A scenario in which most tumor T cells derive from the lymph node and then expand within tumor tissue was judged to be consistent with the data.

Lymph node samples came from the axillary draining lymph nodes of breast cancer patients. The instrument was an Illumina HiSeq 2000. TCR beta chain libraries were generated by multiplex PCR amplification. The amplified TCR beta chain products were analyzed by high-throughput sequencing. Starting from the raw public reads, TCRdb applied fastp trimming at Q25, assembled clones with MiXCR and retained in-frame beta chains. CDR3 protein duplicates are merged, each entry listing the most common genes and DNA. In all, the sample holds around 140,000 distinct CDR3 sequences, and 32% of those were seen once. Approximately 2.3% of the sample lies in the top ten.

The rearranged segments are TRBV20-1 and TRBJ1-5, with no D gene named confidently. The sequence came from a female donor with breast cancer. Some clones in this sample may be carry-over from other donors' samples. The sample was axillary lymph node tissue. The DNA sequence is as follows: TGCAGTGCTAGGGATCTGCTTAATCAGCCCCAGCATTTT. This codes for CSARDLLNQPQHF.